This TCR beta chain was recorded in a study of breast tumors, draining lymph nodes, adjacent tissues. Study observations and caveats: Luminal-like breast cancer showed significantly greater tumor-nontumor repertoire similarity than basal-like breast cancer did. Most tumor T cells seemingly derive from lymph node, then expand in tumor.

For this clonotype: No antigen is known for it.

The ends were cut back, 3 bases at V and 10 bases at J, with 10 bases in the middle. Germline V gene sequence: CDR1 LNHNV, CDR2 YYDKDF (reference sequence). CDR3 length: 12 amino acids. The lymph nodes were axillary draining lymph nodes from breast cancer patients. MiXCR was run by TCRdb on the multiplex PCR reads, yielding one entry per CDR3 protein. The repertoire includes about 140,000 distinct CDR3 sequences, about 33% of them detected once, and roughly 2.3% sits in the top ten. The V and J genes are TRBV15 and TRBJ2-1; D call uncertain. The sequencing sample was made of axillary lymph node tissue. This clonotype was sampled from a female donor with breast cancer. Some clones in this sample may be carry-over from other donors' samples. CDR3 sequence: CATSSLAGEQFF. In nucleotides, the CDR3 is TGTGCCACCAGCAGCTTGGCCGGAGAGCAGTTCTTC. Supplemented by reference TRBV15 and TRBJ2-1, the full variable domain reads DAMVIQNPRYQVTQFGKPVTLSCSQTLNHNVMYWYQQKSSQAPKLLFHYYDKDFNNEADTPDNFQSRRPNTSFCFLDIRSPGLGDTAMYLCATSSLAGEQFFGPGTRLTVL.